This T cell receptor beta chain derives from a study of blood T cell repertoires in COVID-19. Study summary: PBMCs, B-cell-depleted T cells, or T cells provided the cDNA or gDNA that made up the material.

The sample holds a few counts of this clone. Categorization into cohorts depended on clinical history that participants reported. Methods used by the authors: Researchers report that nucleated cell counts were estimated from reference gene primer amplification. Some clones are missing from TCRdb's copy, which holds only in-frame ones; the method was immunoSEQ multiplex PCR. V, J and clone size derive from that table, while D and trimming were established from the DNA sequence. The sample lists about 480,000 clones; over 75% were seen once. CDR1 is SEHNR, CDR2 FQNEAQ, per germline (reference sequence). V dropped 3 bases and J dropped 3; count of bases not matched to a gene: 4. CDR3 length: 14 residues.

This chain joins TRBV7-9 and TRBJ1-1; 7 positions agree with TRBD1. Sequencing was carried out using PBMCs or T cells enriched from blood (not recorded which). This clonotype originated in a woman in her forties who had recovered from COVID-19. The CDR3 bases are TGTGCCAGCAGCTTGTTAACAGGGGACACTGAAGCTTTCTTT. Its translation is CASSLLTGDTEAFF.